These T cell receptor beta chains were read from a single sample in a study of blood T cells in healthy people across ages. TCRdb reprocessed the 5' RACE reads via MiXCR and lists one record per CDR3 protein. The table lists 1.5 million to 1.9 million distinct CDR3 sequences, roughly 43% of them singletons. The sample comprised blood. The receptor set was obtained from a woman aged 18-30 years in good health. CDR3s leave out the opening cysteine and the closing phenylalanine or tryptophan. Fields, in order: V gene, D gene, CDR3 protein. D genes are given only for firm matches.

V: TRBV27
D: .
CDR3: ASRALMRGTEAF

V: TRBV2
D: TRBD1
CDR3: ASSPSGTGSEQY

V: TRBV20-1
D: .
CDR3: SAARPRGYGYT

V: TRBV9
D: .
CDR3: ASSLAGDNNEQF

V: TRBV6-2/TRBV6-3
D: .
CDR3: ASSSLGASYNEQF

V: TRBV7-9
D: TRBD1
CDR3: ASSREGTGVGTDTQY

V: TRBV28
D: .
CDR3: ASRRQAGVYEQY

V: TRBV10-3
D: .
CDR3: AISESLYPGISYEQY

V: TRBV7-9
D: TRBD1
CDR3: ASSVLFGRGSNEQF

V: TRBV12-3/TRBV12-4
D: TRBD1
CDR3: ASSPGQGPTGELF

V: TRBV29-1
D: .
CDR3: STDGGTDTQY

V: TRBV20-1
D: TRBD2
CDR3: SARDGSGGDEQF

V: TRBV20-1
D: .
CDR3: RDDSYGYT

V: TRBV7-9
D: TRBD1
CDR3: ASSLTGSGANYGYT

V: TRBV27
D: .
CDR3: ASSLSTRYGYT

V: TRBV5-1
D: .
CDR3: ASSLEGRGRQPQH

V: TRBV2
D: .
CDR3: ASTPQSRGQPQH

V: TRBV4-2
D: .
CDR3: ASSLGAGSTVGNEQF

V: TRBV4-3
D: .
CDR3: ASSQDLAAQETQY

V: TRBV30
D: TRBD1
CDR3: AWDTGGQETQY

V: TRBV7-2
D: TRBD2
CDR3: ASSYRAGGSYEQY

V: TRBV20-1
D: TRBD2
CDR3: SASAGGGTDTQY